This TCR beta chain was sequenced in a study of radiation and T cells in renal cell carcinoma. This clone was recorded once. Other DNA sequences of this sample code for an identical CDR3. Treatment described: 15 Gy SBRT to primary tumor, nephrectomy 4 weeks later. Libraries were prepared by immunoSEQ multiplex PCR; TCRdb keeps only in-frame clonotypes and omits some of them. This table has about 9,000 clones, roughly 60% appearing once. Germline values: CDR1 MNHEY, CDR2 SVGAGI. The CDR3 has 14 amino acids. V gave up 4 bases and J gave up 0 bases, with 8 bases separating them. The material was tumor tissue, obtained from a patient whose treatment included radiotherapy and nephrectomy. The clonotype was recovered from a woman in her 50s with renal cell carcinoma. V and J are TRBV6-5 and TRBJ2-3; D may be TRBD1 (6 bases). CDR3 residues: CASSSGQSTDTQYF. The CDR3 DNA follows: TGTGCCAGCAGTTCCGGACAGAGCACAGATACGCAGTATTTT.